This T cell receptor (beta chain) came from a study of T cells after yellow fever vaccination. This clonotype appeared many times. What it binds is not known. Broader study findings: Although most clonotypes did not, a small share appeared in both CD4 and CD8 compartments. In post-booster samples, most primary-vaccination clones reappeared (roughly 96% CD4, nearly 90% CD8). The secondary T-cell response peaked on day 5, not day 15, but was weaker.

In TCRdb, the 5' RACE reads were re-called with MiXCR into one record per CDR3 protein. The sample records 250,000 or so distinct CDR3 sequences, 3.6% being singletons. The CDR3 runs 15 residues. Germline V gives CDR1 SEHNR, CDR2 FQNEAQ (reference sequence). The J segment lost 1 base and the V segment lost 5 bases, leaving 7 bases of the junction unmatched. The receptor comes from a man younger than 35 who received the YFV17D yellow fever vaccine. The sample was PBMCs, taken 15 days after the yellow fever booster vaccination. The genes are TRBV7-9 and TRBJ1-1; TRBD1 matches 7 bases. This CDR3 is CASSDRDVTNTEAFF. CDR3 nucleotide sequence: TGTGCCAGCAGCGACAGGGACGTAACGAACACTGAAGCTTTCTTT.